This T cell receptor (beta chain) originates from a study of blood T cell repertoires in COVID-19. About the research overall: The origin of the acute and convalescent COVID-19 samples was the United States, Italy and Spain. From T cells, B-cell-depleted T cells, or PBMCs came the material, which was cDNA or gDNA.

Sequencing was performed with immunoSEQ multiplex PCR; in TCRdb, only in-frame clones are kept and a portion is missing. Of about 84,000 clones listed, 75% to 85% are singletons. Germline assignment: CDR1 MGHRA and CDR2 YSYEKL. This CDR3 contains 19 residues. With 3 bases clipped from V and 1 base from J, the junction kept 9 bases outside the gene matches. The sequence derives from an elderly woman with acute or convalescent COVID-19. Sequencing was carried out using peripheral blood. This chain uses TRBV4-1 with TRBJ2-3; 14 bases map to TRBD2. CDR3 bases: TGCGCCAGCAGCCACTCTGCACCGGGACTAGCGGGAGGCACAGATACGCAGTATTTT. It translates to CASSHSAPGLAGGTDTQYF.